This TCR beta chain emerged from a study of cytomegalovirus exposure and HLA in healthy donors (dated by TCRdb to about 2017). Describing the broader study: An earlier analysis of 587 of the donors reported roughly 300 Gb of sequence data and 100 million to 120 million unique TCR beta sequences obtained from some 170 million T cells. An early release that covered several hundred HLA-typed donors contained approximately 300 gigabases of sequencing data and some 87 million unique TCR sequences. Of the approximately 400 genotyped donors, 81% were placed in the genetic ancestry cluster associated with self-reported Caucasian donors. The study was designed to test whether signatures of past pathogen exposure could be identified by cataloging public T cell receptors. Using immunosequencing, the study profiled T cell repertoires from fewer than 700 subjects and related those repertoires to cytomegalovirus serostatus. Along with the roughly 670-subject first cohort, a separate validation cohort of over 90 different subjects was used. To predict cytomegalovirus infection status, the study brought together high-throughput TCR immunosequencing, statistical association of individual TCRs with disease status, and machine learning. In a later analysis, previously published TCR beta repertoires from fewer than 750 donors were re-analyzed and high-resolution HLA genotyping was added so that TCR occurrence patterns could be studied. The later analysis used no new phenotypic data to find candidate immune exposures, relying instead on TCR beta sequences and their occurrence across donors. To decide whether each TCR beta V gene segment behaved as functional or pseudogenic, an earlier analysis of approximately 600 of the donors relied on high-throughput TCR beta sequencing. Donor age, sex, ethnicity and CMV serostatus were compiled alongside the repertoire data. Genome-wide SNP genotypes for about 65% of the 666 donors were used in a later genetic analysis, which treated that subset as a discovery cohort. All discovery cohort repertoires had been generated using a single sequencing platform. HLA typing included class I and class II loci at four-digit resolution. Typing coverage varied by locus: roughly 620-640 donors for A, B, C, DRB1 and DQB1; under 550 for DQA1; about 590 for DPA1; fewer than 480 for DPB1. Four to six DR-DQ haplotypes were handled as single units for association and clustering, since linkage in the cohort was strong. Among about 410 genotyped donors of the cohort, an average of approximately 240,000 unique TCR beta nucleotide sequences was sequenced per donor, of which about 19% were non-productive.

The study at large found these results: HLA typing was unavailable for some donors at each locus, so association tests used only the typed subset. While some public TCRs were present in many individuals, most TCR sequences turned up only very rarely across donors. According to a later analysis, TCR association rates differed among HLA loci, with DRB1 alleles showing the most associated TCRs and HLA-C alleles showing the fewest. A later analysis found that most CMV-associated TCR beta chains appeared HLA-restricted, with HLA associations seemingly driven largely by CMV exposure. In vitro tests confirmed that a few of the cytomegalovirus-associated TCR beta chains recognize cytomegalovirus antigens. V-gene and J-gene trimming of TCR beta chains was associated with a missense DCLRE1C variant in a later genetic analysis, and the association was replicated in an independent cohort. Strong co-occurrence of HLA alleles, especially DR and DQ, made assigning TCR associations to individual alleles difficult. Cytomegalovirus status was reported to be diagnosed by the classifier with high specificity and sensitivity in both the original and validation cohorts. A later analysis associated 16,951 TCR beta sequences with specific HLA alleles at a false discovery rate of 0.05. Only TCR beta chains were sequenced in this cohort, and the absence of alpha or paired-chain data limited detectable features. The study listed 150 to 200 TCR beta chains as associated with cytomegalovirus. A later genetic analysis reported fewer N-insertions in productive TCRs among donors in an Asian-associated ancestry cluster than the approximately 700-donor mean. The authors suggested that the approach could potentially be generalized to other disease states and immunological phenotypes. In a later analysis, HLA-associated TCR beta chains were found to be more clonally expanded and to have lower generation probabilities than equally common non-associated chains. Because counts were too low, fewer than 20 rarely observed V segments, including chromosome 9 orphons, were excluded from the earlier analysis of fewer than 650 of the donors. In a later analysis, several top co-occurrence clusters were reported to appear linked to parvovirus B19, influenza, CMV and Epstein-Barr virus. A further reported finding was that TCR beta sequences accurately predicted the HLA-A and HLA-B alleles for most subjects in the first cohort. Roughly uniform sequencing depth across donors was assumed in presence/absence analyses, although this assumption may not hold. Immune exposure information for the cohort was limited to CMV serostatus. The sequencing pipeline was judged likely to have produced a cluster of highly shared sequence variants as a technical artifact. Linkage disequilibrium might explain the correlated functional status among segregating V segments, but an unknown experimental factor could not be excluded. An earlier analysis of some 590 of the donors showed that most TCR beta V segments appeared in productive rearrangements either about 87% or about 30% of the time, which broadly matched IMGT annotations.

Worth noting for this clone: The antigen this receptor binds is unknown.

The cohort was made up of hundreds of healthy bone marrow donors. Cohort members were all nominally healthy when sampled, although unrecorded immune exposures were likely present. The donor was CMV seronegative and belonged to the group of 320 or so seronegative cohort members. Each donor provided a peripheral blood sample, and peripheral blood mononuclear cells were used for TCR beta sequencing. The Qiagen DNeasy Blood Extraction Kit was used to extract genomic DNA from the blood cell samples. Library construction relied on the immunoSEQ multiplex PCR assay. For the multiplex PCR, a mixture combining 60 forward primers for TCR Vbeta segments and 13 reverse primers for TCR Jbeta segments was used. The CDR3 region of rearranged TCR beta genes was amplified from genomic DNA by a multiplex PCR assay. The Illumina HiSeq System was used to sequence the amplified TCR beta libraries as 87-base-pair reads. In the original analysis: A later analysis tallied 75 million to 95 million unique TCR beta chains across the 660 or so repertoires, and around 9.9 million of those chains were shared by two or more donors. Raw reads were error-corrected and collapsed into unique sequences by a nearest-neighbor algorithm in which closely related sequences were merged to remove PCR and sequencing errors. CDR3 sequences were aligned to IMGT reference sequences to assign V, D and J gene segments. For a sequence to be retained, a match of at least six nucleotides to both a V gene segment and a J gene segment was required. A rearrangement was called productive if the CDR3 had no stop codons and remained in frame with V and J, and every other rearrangement was called non-productive. Following IMGT convention, CDR3 was defined as the stretch from the second conserved V-encoded cysteine up to the conserved J-encoded phenylalanine. The earlier analysis of more than 450 of the donors excluded sequences that lacked an unambiguous match to a single V gene segment. In an earlier analysis of roughly 500 of the donors, V segments were called functional above 56.7% productive rearrangements and were called segregating when the between-donor standard deviation exceeded 5%. To diagnose cytomegalovirus status from the catalog of TCR beta chain sequences, a statistical classification framework was built. A later analysis assigned V and J genes by comparing TCR nucleotide sequences with IMGT/GENE-DB human TR gene sequences. A later analysis assigned CDR3 sequences and most-parsimonious VDJ recombination scenarios with the TCRdist pipeline. A later analysis defined each TCR beta chain by its CDR3 amino acid sequence plus V-gene family, and excluded reads lacking a unique V-gene family. In a later analysis, nearly 600 highly shared, low-generation-probability nucleotide sequences were removed to address suspected cross-contamination and a sequencing artifact. In a later analysis, a clonal expansion index for each public chain was calculated from normalized within-repertoire ranks of inferred template counts. In a later analysis, generation probabilities were computed with a VDJ recombination model fitted to out-of-frame rearrangements, and the resulting probabilities were checked against IGoR. In a later analysis, TCR-TCR, TCR-HLA and TCR-CMV co-occurrence was scored with hypergeometric tests, and a repertoire-size bias correction was applied to TCR pairs. False discovery rates were estimated in a later analysis by permuting HLA or CMV assignments 20 times. In a later analysis, co-occurring TCRs were grouped with DBSCAN, and TCRdist sequence similarity was added when clustering was performed within HLA-allele-positive subsets. Repertoires with fewer than 30,000 or more than 120,000 public chains, plus five repertoires with anomalous nucleotide sharing, were excluded from co-occurrence clustering. TCRdb took this table from immuneACCESS and kept in-frame rearrangements with V and J called. Such tables lack part of the clones; where checked against another copy, unresolved V genes explain under half of the gap, and the rest is unexplained. Clone size and V and J calls were adopted from that table, with D and trimming inferred from the DNA. The table for this sample shows 50,000 to 70,000 clones. The ten largest make up 3.6% of the sample.

The specimen was PBMCs. This receptor was identified in a woman aged 18-29 years in good health and CMV-seronegative.

The CDR3 amino acid sequence is: CASRRDSSYEQYF. DNA sequence: TGCGCCAGCCGAAGGGACAGTTCCTACGAGCAGTACTTC. The chain links TRBV5-1 with TRBJ2-7, and TRBD1 matches 7 of the central bases. At the junction V is shortened by 7 bases and J by 1 base; bases outside the gene matches: 5. The germline V gene yields SGHRS for CDR1 and YFSETQ for CDR2. The cysteine opens and the phenylalanine closes a CDR3 of 13 amino acids. Only the CDR3 portion is preserved as DNA: 39 bases, with reading frame beginning at the first base.